This record covers a single T cell receptor (beta chain). Unique molecular identifiers were incorporated into the prepared TCRbeta library. TCRdb analysed the PCR reads with MiXCR anew, one entry per CDR3 protein. In the table there are 90,000 to 95,000 distinct CDR3 sequences, 10% to 15% of which are singletons. V was clipped by 7 bases and J by 0 bases, with 10 bases between them. The length of the CDR3 is 14 residues. Germline V gene data show CDR1 as MNHNS and CDR2 as SASEGT. This record belongs to a study of T-cell reconstitution after alpha-beta-depleted transplantation in children. This chain connects TRBV6-1 to TRBJ2-4, with D uncertain. The receptor was isolated from a human donor who donated a stem cell graft to a child with inherited bone marrow failure. Sequences were derived from PBMCs from the stem cell graft donor, sampled from the stem cell graft. The CDR3 DNA reads TGTGCCAGCATAAATCTCATAGCCAAAAACATTCAGTACTTC. As protein: CASINLIAKNIQYF.